Shown below are 25 T cell receptor beta chains from a single sample sequenced in a study of T cell changes during pregnancy in multiple sclerosis. TCRdb's table, derived via immunoSEQ multiplex PCR, lists solely in-frame clones and lacks some. The sample has 65,000 to 90,000 clones, around 90% seen once; the top ten hold 3.5%. Source: PBMCs, taken in the first trimester of pregnancy. These receptors came from a female donor in good health, serving as a control in a pregnancy study. Some clones in this sample may be carry-over from other donors' samples.

This clone was detected only once. The genes are TRBV6-5 and TRBJ1-4, with D tentatively TRBD1 (6 bases). The CDR3 has 14 amino acids. Deletions cut 4 bases from V and 8 bases from J, with 14 bases between. CDR1 is MNHEY, CDR2 SVGAGI, per germline. In DNA form, the CDR3 reads TGTGCCAGCAGTTTACAGGGAGGGACAGAAAAACTGTTTTTT. It translates to CASSLQGGTEKLFF.

Comments on this clone: Other nucleotide sequences from this sample produce the same CDR3. J is TRBJ2-1 and V is TRBV28; 8 nucleotides line up with TRBD2. Trimming took 6 bases from V and 4 from J; bases not matched to a gene: 5. Germline CDR1 is MDHEN and CDR2 is SYDVKM. The CDR3 loop spans 14 amino acids. CDR3 loop: CASRTSGGYNEQFF. The CDR3 coding sequence is TGTGCCAGCAGGACGAGCGGGGGTTACAATGAGCAGTTCTTC.

The chain carries TRBV5-4 and TRBJ1-3, with D perhaps matching TRBD1 (6 bases). This CDR3 comprises 16 residues. The V gene's germline CDR1 is SGHNT and CDR2 YYREEE (reference sequence). With 0 bases removed from V and 2 bases from J, the gap between germline ends came to 12 bases. The DNA for the CDR3 is TGTGCCAGCAGCTTGGAAGCGGACAGAGCTGGAAACACCATATATTTT. It yields the protein CASSLEADRAGNTIYF. Complete variable domain (other parts from reference TRBV5-4 and TRBJ1-3): ETGVTQSPTHLIKTRGQQVTLRCSSQSGHNTVSWYQQALGQGPQFIFQYYREEENGRGNFPPRFSGLQFPNYSSELNVNALELDDSALYLCASSLEADRAGNTIYFGEGSWLTVV.

This clone is a singleton in its sample. This chain links TRBV28 with TRBJ2-3, with a possible D match to TRBD1 (6 bases). The CDR3 is made up of 12 amino acids. CDR1 MDHEN and CDR2 SYDVKM come from the germline V gene. V was pared by 6 bases and J by 4 bases, with 8 bases between. In DNA form, the CDR3 reads TGTGCCAGCAGCGCAGGGGCAGATACGCAGTATTTT. Protein product: CASSAGADTQYF.

The chain carries TRBV7-2 and TRBJ1-2, with D maybe TRBD1 (6 bases). CDR1 is SGHTA, CDR2 FQGNSA, per germline. V was trimmed by 5 bases and J by 5 bases, leaving 18 bases between them. CDR3 size: 15 residues. CDR3 loop: CASSPWDMTLYGYTF. As DNA, the CDR3 is TGTGCCAGCAGCCCCTGGGACATGACACTTTATGGCTACACCTTC.

The chain carries TRBV18 and TRBJ2-3; D might be TRBD1 (6 bases). The CDR3 has 15 residues. V dropped 2 bases and J dropped 1 base, with 10 bases sitting between them. CDR1 and CDR2 from the germline V gene are KGHSH and LQKENI. The CDR3 region has the DNA TGTGCCAGCTCACCAGCGAGGACAGGCACAGATACGCAGTATTTT. It translates to CASSPARTGTDTQYF.

The J gene is TRBJ1-4, the V gene TRBV5-6, with D possibly TRBD1 on 6 matching bases. Germline CDR1 and CDR2: SGHDT and YYEEEE. The length of the CDR3 is 14 residues. The ends were cut back, 1 base at V and 5 bases at J, with 9 bases in the middle. CDR3 amino acids: CASSLLQGNEKLFF. The DNA for the CDR3 is TGTGCCAGCAGCTTGCTACAGGGAAATGAAAAACTGTTTTTT.

The chain is built from TRBV6-6 and TRBJ1-5, with 7 bases aligning to TRBD1. Per germline, CDR1 MNHNY and CDR2 SVGAGI (reference sequence). The CDR3 consists of 13 residues. J lost 6 bases, V lost 6 bases, and 5 bases had no gene match. The CDR3 nucleotides read TGTGCCAGCAGAAAGGGGGCCGGTCAGCCCCAGCATTTT. It codes for CASRKGAGQPQHF.

This clone has only a few counts. CDR3 amino acids: CASSSFTEAFF. In DNA form, the CDR3 reads TGTGCCAGCAGCTCTTTCACTGAAGCTTTCTTT. The chain joins TRBV7-9 to TRBJ1-1; no clear D. In germline, CDR1 is SEHNR, CDR2 FQNEAQ (reference sequence). The CDR3 extends over 11 amino acids. Trimming cost V 4 bases and J 4 bases, with 4 bases left between them.

V gene TRBV18 combines with J gene TRBJ1-2; D is perhaps TRBD1 (5 bases). V lost 2 bases, J lost 9 bases, and 13 bases lay in between. The germline V gene has CDR1 KGHSH and CDR2 LQKENI. The CDR3 consists of 13 residues. The CDR3 spells CASSPSAGYSYTF. Here the CDR3 DNA reads TGTGCCAGCTCACCATCGGCAGGGTATAGCTACACCTTC.

In DNA form, the CDR3 reads TGTGCCTGGTCGGGAGCCGAGGGGGAGACCCAGTACTTC. It specifies CAWSGAEGETQYF. The genes are TRBV30 and TRBJ2-5; D might be TRBD2 (6 bases). Trimming stripped 5 bases from V and 5 bases from J, with 15 bases between. The CDR3 has 13 amino acids. Looked up from germline, CDR1 is GTSNPN and CDR2 is SVGIG (reference sequence).

This sequence joins TRBV2 and TRBJ2-1; D perhaps matches TRBD2 (6 bases). The CDR3 contains 13 residues. Germline CDR1 reads SNHLY; CDR2 reads FYNNEI. Trimming took 11 bases from V and 10 from J, leaving 21 bases between them. The CDR3 nucleotides read TGTGCCGTTCCGGGACGGACTATCACGGAGCAGTTCTTC. As protein: CAVPGRTITEQFF.

The chain has TRBV6-5 and TRBJ1-6; D unclear. Germline CDR1 is MNHEY and CDR2 is SVGAGI. V was pared by 9 bases and J by 9 bases, with 18 bases between. The CDR3 has 14 residues. CDR3 region: CASLTILEGSPLHF. The CDR3 DNA follows: TGTGCCAGTCTGACAATCTTGGAGGGTTCACCCCTCCACTTT.

V is TRBV4-3 and J is TRBJ2-1; D is perhaps TRBD1 (6 bases). The CDR3 is 17 amino acids. Germline V gene data show CDR1 as LGHNA and CDR2 as YSLEER. With 0 bases removed from V and 0 bases from J, the gap between germline ends came to 12 bases. For the CDR3, the DNA is TGCGCCAGCAGCCAAGATCACAGGGTAAGCTCCTACAATGAGCAGTTCTTC. Its protein is CASSQDHRVSSYNEQFF.

In its sample, this clone was seen once. This sequence joins TRBV7-6 and TRBJ2-1; maybe TRBD2 (5 bases). Germline V gives CDR1 SGHVS, CDR2 FNYEAQ. The CDR3 consists of 14 residues. The germline V and J ends were trimmed by 4 bases and 6 bases, with 13 bases remaining between them. CDR3 DNA: TGTGCCAGCAGCTCTAGCCTAGCCCCCAATGAGCAGTTCTTC. Its translation is CASSSSLAPNEQFF. The whole variable domain, filled in from reference TRBV7-6 and TRBJ2-1, reads GAGVSQSPRYKVTKRGQDVALRCDPISGHVSLYWYRQALGQGPEFLTYFNYEAQQDKSGLPNDRFSAERPEGSISTLTIQRTEQRDSAMYRCASSSSLAPNEQFFGPGTRLTVL.

The chain employs TRBV7-9 and TRBJ1-2; 7 nucleotides agree with TRBD1. This CDR3 spans 13 amino acids. The germline CDR1 and CDR2 sequences are SEHNR and FQNEAQ (reference sequence). The ends lost 6 bases at V and 1 base at J; junction bases unmatched: 2. As DNA, the CDR3 is TGTGCCAGCAGTGGGGACAGTAACTATGGCTACACCTTC. This sequence encodes CASSGDSNYGYTF.

The chain uses TRBV27 and TRBJ2-1; 9 nucleotides align to TRBD1. Germline V lookup: CDR1 MNHEY, CDR2 SMNVEV (reference sequence). V lost 8 bases, J lost 8 bases, and 10 bases stayed unmatched. The CDR3 spans 14 residues. CDR3 DNA: TGTGCCAGCGGGTGGACAGGGGAGGTCTATGAGCAGTTCTTC. Translation gives CASGWTGEVYEQFF.

The J gene is TRBJ1-5, the V gene TRBV27; no clear D. Trimming left V 5 bases short and J 5 bases short, with 7 bases between. The CDR3 sequence is 12 residues long. The germline V gene encodes CDR1 MNHEY and CDR2 SMNVEV (reference sequence). The CDR3 bases are TGTGCCAGCAGTCCGGGATATCAGCCCCAGCATTTT. This sequence encodes CASSPGYQPQHF.

The genes are TRBV7-3 and TRBJ1-1; TRBD1 aligns across 8 bases. The V segment lost 5 bases and the J segment 7 bases; nucleotides outside the gene matches: 3. This CDR3 is built from 12 residues. Germline V CDR1 and CDR2: SGHTA, FQGTGA. CDR3 in DNA: TGTGCCAGCAGCATCGGGACAGGTGAAGCTTTCTTT. Amino acids: CASSIGTGEAFF.

This chain links TRBV27 with TRBJ1-5; D might be TRBD1 (6 bases). Deletions cut 5 bases from V and 2 bases from J, with 16 bases between. The CDR3 length is 16 residues. CDR1 and CDR2 from the germline V gene are MNHEY and SMNVEV (reference sequence). CDR3 in DNA: TGTGCCAGCAGTCTCACCAGGGGTGGGGGCAATCAGCCCCAGCATTTT. It translates to CASSLTRGGGNQPQHF.

The rearrangement links TRBV10-3 to TRBJ2-7; D may be TRBD2 (5 bases). This CDR3 comprises 14 residues. V lost 2 bases to trimming and J lost 6 bases, with 14 bases between them. Germline-derived CDR1 and CDR2 are ENHRY and SYGVKD. CDR3 sequence: CAISEVGTTSEQYF. The CDR3 DNA reads as TGTGCCATCAGTGAGGTAGGCACTACTAGCGAGCAGTACTTC.

V and J are TRBV2 and TRBJ1-4, with a tentative D call TRBD1 (6 bases). This CDR3 contains 14 residues. Trimming removed 4 bases at V and 8 bases at J, with 14 bases between. CDR1 is SNHLY, CDR2 FYNNEI, per germline. CDR3 nucleotides: TGTGCCAGCAGTGGTAGCAGGGGTTGGGAAAAACTGTTTTTT. Translation: CASSGSRGWEKLFF.

J is TRBJ2-1 and V is TRBV13; 12 bases agree with TRBD2. Unmatched junction bases numbered 14, after V lost 5 bases and J lost 9 bases. The CDR3 contains 17 residues. Looked up from germline, CDR1 is PRHDT and CDR2 is FYEKMQ (reference sequence). CDR3 sequence reads: CASSATTSGSPEFEQFF. Written as DNA, the CDR3 is TGTGCCAGCAGCGCCACGACTAGCGGGAGTCCCGAGTTTGAGCAGTTCTTC.

V is TRBV11-3 and J is TRBJ1-6; TRBD1 is a possible D gene (5 bases). Trimming took off 2 bases at V and 10 bases at J, with 15 bases between the two ends. The CDR3 consists of 15 residues. Germline assignment: CDR1 SGHNT and CDR2 YENEEA. CDR3 DNA sequence: TGTGCCAGCAGCTTACCGCAGGGCCTAACCTCACCCCTCCACTTT. Translating gives CASSLPQGLTSPLHF.

The chain joins TRBV7-2 to TRBJ2-7; TRBD2 agrees at 9 bases. V trimming: 5 bases; J trimming: 2 bases; junction bases outside the gene matches: 4. The germline CDR1 and CDR2 sequences are SGHTA and FQGNSA. CDR3 length equals 14 residues. CDR3 sequence (DNA): TGTGCCAGCAGCCCCGGGACTAGCCCCTACGAGCAGTACTTC. It specifies CASSPGTSPYEQYF.